The 24 T cell receptor beta chains below come from one sample, sequenced in a study of technical replicates of blood from a few donors. Repertoires were generated with immunoSEQ multiplex PCR, while TCRdb's copy carries only in-frame clones and drops some. The sample includes tens of thousands of clones, around 96% seen only once; the top ten take approximately 0.25%. The sequenced material came from T cells isolated from PBMCs. The receptor source for this set is a human donor in good health.

There are a few counts of this clone. This chain links TRBV28 with TRBJ1-2, with 8 positions matching TRBD1. The CDR3 runs 15 residues. The trim removed 7 bases at V and 4 bases at J, leaving 11 bases unmatched. Germline values: CDR1 MDHEN, CDR2 SYDVKM. CDR3 in DNA: TGTGCCAGCACCGACATGGACAGGGTTGGCTATGGCTACACCTTC. Its protein is CASTDMDRVGYGYTF.

This rearrangement joins TRBV7-9 to TRBJ2-7; 9 positions match TRBD1. Unmatched junction bases numbered 6, after V lost 4 bases and J lost 5 bases. This CDR3 has 14 residues. The germline gives CDR1 SEHNR, CDR2 FQNEAQ (reference sequence). CDR3 protein: CASSSGDRGNEQYF. DNA for the CDR3: TGTGCCAGCAGCTCCGGTGACAGGGGGAACGAGCAGTACTTC.

The chain carries TRBV5-4 and TRBJ2-3; tentative D call: TRBD1 (5 bases). CDR3 length: 15 residues. Looked up from germline, CDR1 is SGHNT and CDR2 is YYREEE (reference sequence). Trimming removed 0 bases from V and 3 bases from J, with 11 bases in between. The CDR3 sequence: CASSLGAGMTDTQYF. The CDR3 nucleotides read TGTGCCAGCAGCTTGGGGGCAGGGATGACAGATACGCAGTATTTT.

This chain connects TRBV30 to TRBJ1-5; the match to TRBD1 covers 7 bases. CDR3 length equals 15 residues. CDR1 is GTSNPN and CDR2 is SVGIG in the germline V gene (reference sequence). Here the CDR3 DNA reads TGTGCTTTGGACACGGGGACAGCTAGCAATCAGCCCCAGCATTTT. Translated: CALDTGTASNQPQHF.

The V call is TRBV11-2, the J call TRBJ1-6; 9 bases agree with TRBD1. The CDR3 loop spans 17 amino acids. The germline V gene has CDR1 SGHAT and CDR2 FQNNGV. V shed 5 bases and J 2 bases; nucleotides not matched to a gene: 7. This CDR3 reads CASSPPDRGTYNSPLHF. The CDR3 nucleotides are TGTGCCAGCAGCCCACCGGACAGGGGAACCTATAATTCACCCCTCCACTTT. The variable domain in full, with the rest retrieved from reference TRBV11-2 and TRBJ1-6, is EAGVAQSPRYKIIEKRQSVAFWCNPISGHATLYWYQQILGQGPKLLIQFQNNGVVDDSQLPKDRFSAERLKGVDSTLKIQPAKLEDSAVYLCASSPPDRGTYNSPLHFGNGTRLTVT.

The chain couples TRBV6-1 to TRBJ1-1; perhaps TRBD1 as D (6 bases). CDR1 and CDR2 from the germline V gene are MNHNS and SASEGT. The CDR3 is 13 amino acids. The germline V and J ends were trimmed by 6 bases and 1 base, with 9 bases remaining between them. The CDR3 coding sequence is TGTGCCAGCAGCTCGGGACAGAACACTGAAGCTTTCTTT. It translates to CASSSGQNTEAFF.

The V call is TRBV10-3, the J call TRBJ1-1, with 8 bases identical to TRBD1. The V gene's germline CDR1 is ENHRY and CDR2 SYGVKD. Germline trimming cut 2 bases from V and 1 base from J; bases unmatched to any gene: 0. The CDR3 extends over 14 amino acids. The DNA for the CDR3 is TGTGCCATCAGTGAGGGACAGGGGAACACTGAAGCTTTCTTT. Amino acids: CAISEGQGNTEAFF.

Only one count was recorded for this clone. V usage is TRBV5-1 and J usage is TRBJ2-1; D call uncertain. The V gene's germline CDR1 is SGHRS and CDR2 YFSETQ. There are 14 residues in the CDR3. Trimming pared 3 bases from V and 5 bases from J, leaving 12 bases between. The CDR3 sequence: CASSWKSRDNEQFF. CDR3 bases: TGCGCCAGCAGCTGGAAGTCTAGAGACAATGAGCAGTTCTTC.

The chain links TRBV2 to TRBJ1-2; D is unresolved. The germline V gene encodes CDR1 SNHLY and CDR2 FYNNEI. The CDR3 extends over 12 amino acids. V dropped 7 bases and J dropped 6 bases, with 12 bases sitting between them. The CDR3 protein is CASTQSPNGYTF. The CDR3 coding sequence is TGTGCCAGCACCCAAAGCCCCAATGGCTACACCTTC. The full variable domain, completed using reference TRBV2 and TRBJ1-2, is EPEVTQTPSHQVTQMGQEVILRCVPISNHLYFYWYRQILGQKVEFLVSFYNNEISEKSEIFDDQFSVERPDGSNFTLKIRSTKLEDSAMYFCASTQSPNGYTFGSGTRLTVV.

The chain joins TRBV7-2 to TRBJ2-7; 12 nucleotides agree with TRBD2. Germline CDR1 is SGHTA and CDR2 is FQGNSA. This CDR3 has 15 amino acids. Trimming took 7 bases from V and 7 from J; bases not matched to a gene: 11. CDR3 in DNA: TGTGCCAGCACCTCGACTAGCGGGAGATCGCATGAGCAGTACTTC. It specifies CASTSTSGRSHEQYF.

This clone has a single count. The identical CDR3 is also encoded by other nucleotide sequences in the sample. The rearrangement links TRBV7-9 to TRBJ1-1; D unclear. With 3 bases removed from V and 1 base from J, the gap between germline ends came to 6 bases. This CDR3 has 13 residues. Per the germline V gene, CDR1 is SEHNR and CDR2 is FQNEAQ (reference sequence). The CDR3, as DNA: TGTGCCAGCAGCTTGACGGGGAACACTGAAGCTTTCTTT. Amino acids: CASSLTGNTEAFF.

The chain uses TRBV5-6 and TRBJ2-7; D call uncertain. Germline values: CDR1 SGHDT, CDR2 YYEEEE. Trimming cost V 4 bases and J 2 bases, with 19 bases left between them. CDR3 length: 16 amino acids. The CDR3 loop is CASSPKLGSETYEQYF. The CDR3, as DNA: TGTGCCAGCAGCCCCAAACTCGGAAGCGAAACCTACGAGCAGTACTTC.

J is TRBJ2-1 and V is TRBV5-1; no reliable D call. The CDR3 is 12 amino acids. Looked up from germline, CDR1 is SGHRS and CDR2 is YFSETQ. The germline V and J ends were trimmed by 2 bases and 7 bases, with 7 bases remaining between them. The CDR3 spells CASSFLPNEQFF. In nucleotides, the CDR3 is TGCGCCAGCAGCTTCCTACCAAATGAGCAGTTCTTC. Looking up the rest from reference TRBV5-1 and TRBJ2-1 gives the full variable domain: KAGVTQTPRYLIKTRGQQVTLSCSPISGHRSVSWYQQTPGQGLQFLFEYFSETQRNKGNFPGRFSGRQFSNSRSEMNVSTLELGDSALYLCASSFLPNEQFFGPGTRLTVL.

This clone was seen more than once but under ten times. The J gene is TRBJ2-4, the V gene TRBV11-2; possibly TRBD2 for D (6 bases). Looked up from germline, CDR1 is SGHAT and CDR2 is FQNNGV. With 5 bases removed from V and 6 bases from J, the gap between germline ends came to 11 bases. There are 13 residues in the CDR3. CDR3 sequence (DNA): TGTGCCAGCAGCGGCGGGACGGGAAACATTCAGTACTTC. Amino acids: CASSGGTGNIQYF.

V usage is TRBV9 and J usage is TRBJ1-4; D is ambiguous. CDR1 and CDR2 (germline): SGDLS, YYNGEE. The length of the CDR3 is 14 residues. Trimming shortened V by 2 bases and J by 0 bases, and 5 bases separated the two germline ends. CDR3 in amino acids: CASSVSATNEKLFF. CDR3 in DNA: TGTGCCAGCAGCGTTTCAGCAACTAATGAAAAACTGTTTTTT.

The chain recombines TRBV5-5 with TRBJ2-7; TRBD1 matches 7 bases. The CDR3 contains 13 residues. V trimming: 5 bases; J trimming: 7 bases; junction bases outside the gene matches: 9. Per the germline V gene, CDR1 is SGHKS and CDR2 is YYEKEE (reference sequence). CDR3 bases: TGTGCCAGCAGACATGGACAGGATGGGGAGCAGTACTTC. Translating gives CASRHGQDGEQYF.

CDR3 sequence: CASSPSRQEKETQYF. The CDR3 coding sequence is TGTGCCAGCTCACCATCTAGACAGGAAAAAGAGACCCAGTACTTC. The gene calls are TRBV18 and TRBJ2-5; possible D gene TRBD1, 6 bases. V lost 2 bases and J 3 bases, leaving 13 bases between the germline ends. Germline CDR1 is KGHSH and CDR2 is LQKENI. The CDR3 has 15 residues. The entire variable domain, with the rest obtained from reference TRBV18 and TRBJ2-5, is as follows: NAGVMQNPRHLVRRRGQEARLRCSPMKGHSHVYWYRQLPEEGLKFMVYLQKENIIDESGMPKERFSAEFPKEGPSILRIQQVVRGDSAAYFCASSPSRQEKETQYFGPGTRLLVL.

The chain links TRBV5-6 to TRBJ2-4; D unresolved. Germline CDR1 reads SGHDT; CDR2 reads YYEEEE. This CDR3 spans 14 amino acids. Trimming shortened V by 0 bases and J by 5 bases, and 9 bases separated the two germline ends. CDR3 DNA: TGTGCCAGCAGCTTGGCTGGAGTGGAAAACATTCAGTACTTC. This translates into CASSLAGVENIQYF.

CDR3 in amino acids: CASSDFNEQFF. The DNA for the CDR3 is TGTGCCAGCAGTGACTTCAATGAGCAGTTCTTC. The chain joins TRBV25-1 to TRBJ2-1; D unclear. The CDR3 is 11 amino acids. The germline V gene encodes CDR1 MGHDK and CDR2 SYGVNS. V was trimmed by 3 bases and J by 6 bases, leaving 3 bases between them.

The V call is TRBV7-9, the J call TRBJ2-1, with 10 bases lining up with TRBD2. CDR3 size: 14 residues. Germline CDR1 and CDR2: SEHNR and FQNEAQ (reference sequence). V trimming: 5 bases; J trimming: 4 bases; junction bases outside the gene matches: 2. The CDR3, as DNA: TGTGCCAGCAGCCGGACTAGCGGTTACAATGAGCAGTTCTTC. Protein sequence: CASSRTSGYNEQFF. Full variable domain (missing parts from reference TRBV7-9 and TRBJ2-1): DTGVSQNPRHKITKRGQNVTFRCDPISEHNRLYWYRQTLGQGPEFLTYFQNEAQLEKSRLLSDRFSAERPKGSFSTLEIQRTEQGDSAMYLCASSRTSGYNEQFFGPGTRLTVL.

This chain uses TRBV19 with TRBJ2-4; the match to TRBD1 covers 8 bases. This CDR3 has 14 amino acids. Germline loops: CDR1 LNHDA, CDR2 SQIVND (reference sequence). The V gene end was trimmed by 3 bases and the J gene end by 5 bases; junction bases not matched to a gene: 3. This CDR3 reads CASSMDRAQNIQYF. The CDR3 region has the DNA TGTGCCAGTAGTATGGACAGGGCGCAAAACATTCAGTACTTC. The full variable domain, completed using reference TRBV19 and TRBJ2-4, is DGGITQSPKYLFRKEGQNVTLSCEQNLNHDAMYWYRQDPGQGLRLIYYSQIVNDFQKGDIAEGYSVSREKKESFPLTVTSAQKNPTAFYLCASSMDRAQNIQYFGAGTRLSVL.

The J gene is TRBJ1-5, the V gene TRBV27; D not certain. CDR1 MNHEY and CDR2 SMNVEV come from the germline V gene (reference sequence). The CDR3 runs to 13 residues. Trimming took off 6 bases at V and 6 bases at J, with 12 bases between the two ends. The DNA for the CDR3 is TGTGCCAGCAGGACGGAGCCCGGTCAGCCCCAGCATTTT. Translated, it gives CASRTEPGQPQHF.

The chain joins TRBV6-5 to TRBJ1-2, with D tentatively TRBD1 (6 bases). This CDR3 contains 11 residues. V was trimmed by 5 bases and J by 8 bases, leaving 9 bases between them. Germline V lookup: CDR1 MNHEY, CDR2 SVGAGI. The CDR3 loop reads CASSTGKGYTF. The CDR3 nucleotides are TGTGCCAGCAGTACAGGGAAGGGCTACACCTTC.

V and J are TRBV9 and TRBJ1-1; 7 nucleotides line up with TRBD1. The CDR3 is made up of 14 amino acids. Unmatched junction bases numbered 4, after V lost 4 bases and J lost 1 base. CDR1 and CDR2 from the germline V gene are SGDLS and YYNGEE. CDR3 sequence reads: CASSFRGANTEAFF. The CDR3 nucleotides are TGTGCCAGCAGCTTCAGGGGGGCGAACACTGAAGCTTTCTTT. Full variable domain (outside the CDR3, taken from reference TRBV9 and TRBJ1-1): DSGVTQTPKHLITATGQRVTLRCSPRSGDLSVYWYQQSLDQGLQFLIQYYNGEERAKGNILERFSAQQFPDLHSELNLSSLELGDSALYFCASSFRGANTEAFFGQGTRLTVV.